This paragraph reports one T cell receptor beta chain. Its target is unknown. The assay was immunoSEQ multiplex PCR, and TCRdb's table has in-frame clones only and misses some. Of about 18,000 clones in the sample, approximately 77% are singletons; the top ten hold about a quarter. Before the COVID-19 pandemic, during about 2011-2019, CD4+ T cells were taken from unexposed donors. CD4+ T cells were isolated from the cells after around 11 days of culture. Unexposed-donor CD4+ T cells were probed with SARS-CoV-2 S/N and four cold-coronavirus spikes, cells permitting. This sample was included in a study of CD4 T cells in relation to SARS-CoV-2 and coronaviruses. Study at large: Controls used an HIV-1 Nef peptide pool or no peptide. Crossreactive spike epitopes shared across donors were mapped to their HLA restriction.

This CDR3 is 16 amino acids long. The ends were cut back, 3 bases at V and 6 bases at J, with 21 bases in the middle. Germline CDR1 reads SGHRS; CDR2 reads YFSETQ. This receptor was identified in a human donor in good health. This chain joins TRBV5-1 and TRBJ1-1, with D tentatively TRBD1 (5 bases). The sequencing input was CD4+ T cells from PBMCs, cultured in vitro. CDR3 in amino acids: CASSWDSRVGRPEAFF. DNA for the CDR3: TGCGCCAGCAGCTGGGATTCCAGGGTCGGTCGTCCTGAAGCTTTCTTT.